The present T cell receptor beta chain was sequenced within a study of T cells in localized non-small cell lung cancer. Regarding the study as a whole: The study detected a median roughly 61 of the top 100 tumor clones in adjacent lung.

Only in-frame clones appear in the TCRdb table, and some are missing; sequencing was by immunoSEQ multiplex PCR. The table records about 56,000 clones, 75% to 90% of them present only once. In regard to this clone: Antigen: not known.

CDR1 MNHNY and CDR2 SVGAGI come from the germline V gene (reference sequence). The ends were cut back, 6 bases at V and 2 bases at J, with 14 bases in the middle. The CDR3 runs to 14 residues. The sequence came from a woman aged 35-70 years with stage I lung adenocarcinoma. This chain uses TRBV6-6 with TRBJ2-7, with D possibly TRBD1 on 6 matching bases. This specimen was peripheral blood, taken before any cancer treatment. The CDR3 DNA is TGTGCCAGCAGCTACCCCACAGGGCCCTACGAGCAGTACTTC. Protein sequence: CASSYPTGPYEQYF.